The sequence of this TCR beta chain was determined in a study of cytomegalovirus exposure and HLA in healthy donors. The PCR used 60 Vbeta and 13 Jbeta primers. TCRdb's copy holds only in-frame clones and misses some; the assay was immunoSEQ multiplex PCR. The sample records 30,000 to 40,000 clones, around 40% being singletons. This clone was counted between two and nine times. The germline CDR1 and CDR2 sequences are SGHNT and YYREEE (reference sequence). With 5 bases clipped from V and 8 bases from J, the junction kept 6 bases outside the gene matches. The length of the CDR3 is 13 residues. The specimen was PBMCs. This clonotype was sampled from a woman aged 45-59 years in good health and CMV-seronegative. This sequence joins TRBV5-4 and TRBJ2-4; 8 nucleotides agree with TRBD2. The CDR3 loop is CASSLGGGDIQYF. The CDR3 nucleotides read TGTGCCAGCAGTCTCGGGGGGGGAGACATTCAGTACTTC. The variable domain in full, with the rest retrieved from reference TRBV5-4 and TRBJ2-4, is ETGVTQSPTHLIKTRGQQVTLRCSSQSGHNTVSWYQQALGQGPQFIFQYYREEENGRGNFPPRFSGLQFPNYSSELNVNALELDDSALYLCASSLGGGDIQYFGAGTRLSVL.